This passage covers 27 T cell receptor beta chains from one sample sequenced in a study of identical twins' blood T cells. Each CDR3 protein gets one entry after TCRdb re-called the 5' RACE reads with MiXCR. This sample has about 370,000 distinct CDR3 sequences, with roughly 30% found just once. The sample comprised PBMCs. These receptors were taken from a woman aged 18 to 49 in good health.

Concerning this clonotype itself: The junction shows a germline mismatch at one end, possibly a read error. V usage is TRBV6-2 or TRBV6-3 and J usage is TRBJ2-4, with TRBD2 as a possible D gene (7 bases). The CDR3 is 14 residues long. Germline-derived CDR1 and CDR2 are MNHEY and SVGEGT. The CDR3 loop is CASSYGGGGNIQHF. As DNA, the CDR3 is TGTGCCAGCAGTTACGGCGGGGGCGGAAACATTCAGCACTTC.

The chain employs TRBV15 and TRBJ1-1; D remains unclear. The ends were cut back, 0 bases at V and 1 base at J, with 9 bases in the middle. The CDR3 loop spans 15 amino acids. Germline V gives CDR1 LNHNV, CDR2 YYDKDF (reference sequence). This chain's CDR3 is CATSREKGWNTEAFF. The CDR3 coding sequence is TGTGCCACCAGCAGAGAAAAGGGTTGGAACACTGAAGCTTTCTTT.

In its sample, this clonotype was seen a few times. An end of the junction differs from the germline gene, which may be a read error. The gene calls are TRBV24-1 and TRBJ1-2; D gene ambiguous. CDR1 is KGHDR and CDR2 is SFDVKD in the germline V gene. The CDR3 has 14 residues. CDR3 bases: TGTGCCGCCAGTGGTAATAGATTCAACTATGGCTACACCTTC. This encodes CAASGNRFNYGYTF.

The J gene is TRBJ1-3, the V gene TRBV20-1; a possible D gene is TRBD1 (5 bases). Trimming took off 4 bases at V and 0 bases at J, with 13 bases between the two ends. This CDR3 has 15 amino acids. Per the germline V gene, CDR1 is DFQATT and CDR2 is SNEGSKA (reference sequence). The CDR3 is CSAKRGLDSGNTIYF. CDR3 nucleotide sequence: TGCAGTGCTAAACGGGGGTTAGACTCTGGAAACACCATATATTTT.

J is TRBJ1-1 and V is TRBV12-3 or TRBV12-4; D not certain. The CDR3 runs to 12 residues. Trimming cost V 5 bases and J 6 bases, with 10 bases left between them. The CDR3: CASSLQASEAFF. DNA for the CDR3: TGTGCCAGCAGTCTCCAGGCTTCTGAAGCTTTCTTT.

This clonotype appeared once. This likely comes from a read error, as the CDR3 has no conserved phenylalanine or tryptophan at its end. J is TRBJ2-2 and V is TRBV6-1, with D hard to call. Germline V gives CDR1 MNHNS, CDR2 SASEGT. Deletions cut 6 bases from V and 6 bases from J, with 8 bases between. This CDR3 spans 12 amino acids. DNA of the CDR3: TGTGCCAGCAGGCTGATGGCCGGGGAGCTGTTTTCT. This sequence encodes CASRLMAGELFS.

This clonotype has at least ten counts. V gene TRBV28 combines with J gene TRBJ2-5; 10 nucleotides line up with TRBD1. V was pared by 11 bases and J by 5 bases, with 14 bases of the junction left unmatched. The CDR3 spans 15 residues. Germline CDR1 is MDHEN and CDR2 is SYDVKM. The CDR3 region has the DNA TGTGCCCACAAGAAGGGACAGGGGAACGGCGAGACCCAGTACTTC. This gives the protein CAHKKGQGNGETQYF. Combining the CDR3 with reference TRBV28 and TRBJ2-5 gives the whole variable domain DVKVTQSSRYLVKRTGEKVFLECVQDMDHENMFWYRQDPGLGLRLIYFSYDVKMKEKGDIPEGYSVSREKKERFSLILESASTNQTSMYLCAHKKGQGNGETQYFGPGTRLLVL.

A few counts support this clonotype. V usage is TRBV27 and J usage is TRBJ1-4; possibly TRBD1 for D (5 bases). The CDR3 loop spans 14 amino acids. Germline CDR1 and CDR2: MNHEY and SMNVEV (reference sequence). The V end lost 6 bases, the J end lost 8 bases, and 16 bases lay between the germline ends. The CDR3 DNA is TGTGCCAGCAGGTTAAAGGGGAGTGGAGAAAAACTGTTTTTT. Translated, it gives CASRLKGSGEKLFF.

This clonotype was detected a few times. The chain couples TRBV5-6 to TRBJ2-1, with 10 bases identical to TRBD1. Germline V gives CDR1 SGHDT, CDR2 YYEEEE. V was clipped by 4 bases and J by 3 bases; unmatched bases: 7. The CDR3 consists of 16 residues. CDR3 DNA sequence: TGTGCCAGCAGCATCCAGACAGGGGGCTACTACAATGAGCAGTTCTTC. It encodes CASSIQTGGYYNEQFF.

The gene calls are TRBV12-3 or TRBV12-4 and TRBJ1-6; 8 nucleotides agree with TRBD1. The J segment lost 13 bases and the V segment lost 5 bases, leaving 13 bases of the junction unmatched. CDR3 length: 15 residues. CDR3 region: CASSDRTGPPSPLHF. As DNA, the CDR3 is TGTGCCAGCAGTGACCGGACAGGGCCTCCCTCGCCCCTCCACTTT.

This clonotype came up a few times. The rearrangement links TRBV20-1 to TRBJ2-3, with D tentatively TRBD1 (6 bases). Between the trimmed V and J ends, which lost 2 bases and 6 bases, there was a span of 12 bases. The CDR3 has 13 residues. Looked up from germline, CDR1 is DFQATT and CDR2 is SNEGSKA (reference sequence). The CDR3 here is CSARKQGGDTQYF. For the CDR3, the DNA is TGCAGTGCTAGAAAACAGGGTGGGGATACGCAGTATTTT.

This clonotype was picked up many times. The rearrangement joins TRBV7-9 to TRBJ1-1; D is unclear. CDR1 and CDR2 from the germline V gene are SEHNR and FQNEAQ (reference sequence). The CDR3 extends over 11 amino acids. Trimming stripped 5 bases from V and 7 bases from J, with 8 bases between. The CDR3 loop reads CASSAAIEAFF. The DNA for the CDR3 is TGTGCCAGCAGCGCAGCCATTGAAGCTTTCTTT.

The CDR3: CASTRAGTNNSPLHF. CDR3 nucleotide sequence: TGTGCCAGTACAAGGGCCGGGACCAATAATTCACCCCTCCACTTT. J is TRBJ1-6 and V is TRBV19; tentatively, D is TRBD1 (5 bases). Germline CDR1 reads LNHDA; CDR2 reads SQIVND (reference sequence). V dropped 7 bases and J dropped 5 bases, with 15 bases sitting between them. The CDR3 loop spans 15 amino acids.

V and J are TRBV6-6 and TRBJ1-5; possibly TRBD1 for D (6 bases). Between the trimmed V and J ends, which lost 6 bases and 1 base, there was a span of 13 bases. The CDR3 extends over 15 amino acids. Germline V lookup: CDR1 MNHNY, CDR2 SVGAGI (reference sequence). This CDR3 reads CASRSGTYSNQPQHF. The CDR3 nucleotides read TGTGCCAGCAGGTCTGGGACATACAGCAATCAGCCCCAGCATTTT.

This clonotype has just a few counts. V gene TRBV12-3 or TRBV12-4 combines with J gene TRBJ2-3; D uncertain. The CDR3 covers 14 residues. V was trimmed by 7 bases and J by 9 bases, leaving 20 bases between them. Written as DNA, the CDR3 is TGTGCCAGCAACCTTGGGGTAGTATTGGCGACGCAGTATTTT. Translation gives CASNLGVVLATQYF.

This rearrangement joins TRBV18 to TRBJ1-3; TRBD1 matches 8 bases. Germline assignment: CDR1 KGHSH and CDR2 LQKENI. CDR3 length equals 17 residues. V shed 4 bases and J 0 bases; nucleotides not matched to a gene: 8. The CDR3 region has the DNA TGTGCCAGCTCACTTCTGGACAGGGTCCACTCTGGAAACACCATATATTTT. This encodes CASSLLDRVHSGNTIYF.

This chain uses TRBV19 with TRBJ1-1; D might be TRBD1 (5 bases). Trimming removed 6 bases from V and 3 bases from J, with 14 bases in between. In germline, CDR1 is LNHDA, CDR2 SQIVND (reference sequence). The CDR3 runs 14 residues. The CDR3 region is CASRWDRLDTEAFF. The CDR3 nucleotides read TGTGCCAGTAGATGGGACCGGTTGGACACTGAAGCTTTCTTT.

V is TRBV6-6 and J is TRBJ1-1; D is ambiguous. Trimming left V 3 bases short and J 0 bases short, with 8 bases between. Germline CDR1 and CDR2: MNHNY and SVGAGI (reference sequence). CDR3 length equals 14 residues. The CDR3 loop is CASSYRNLNTEAFF. The CDR3 bases are TGTGCCAGCAGTTATCGGAACTTGAACACTGAAGCTTTCTTT.

J is TRBJ1-5 and V is TRBV20-1; 8 nucleotides agree with TRBD1. Germline values: CDR1 DFQATT, CDR2 SNEGSKA (reference sequence). With V trimmed by 5 bases and J by 8 bases, 8 bases remained unmatched. The CDR3 has 13 residues. CDR3 loop: CSAQDRGREPQHF. The DNA of the CDR3 is TGCAGTGCTCAAGACAGGGGAAGGGAGCCCCAGCATTTT.

CDR3 protein: CASSLKAGDGKLFF. CDR3 coding DNA: TGTGCCAGCAGCTTAAAGGCCGGTGATGGAAAACTGTTTTTT. The genes are TRBV11-3 and TRBJ1-4; unclear D gene. Per the germline V gene, CDR1 is SGHNT and CDR2 is YENEEA. CDR3 length equals 14 residues. Trimming left V 2 bases short and J 10 bases short, with 14 bases between.

In its sample, this clonotype was seen a few times. The CDR3 protein is CSAVDRDRNQPQHF. In nucleotides, the CDR3 is TGCAGTGCTGTAGACCGGGACCGGAATCAGCCCCAGCATTTT. This chain joins TRBV20-1 and TRBJ1-5, with D possibly being TRBD1 (5 bases). Germline loops: CDR1 DFQATT, CDR2 SNEGSKA (reference sequence). V lost 5 bases, J lost 4 bases, and 15 bases lay in between. This CDR3 comprises 14 residues.

The gene calls are TRBV29-1 and TRBJ2-3, with a weak D call TRBD2 (7 bases). CDR3 length: 14 residues. CDR1 is SQVTM and CDR2 is ANQGSEA in the germline V gene. V lost 7 bases to trimming and J lost 0 bases, with 14 bases between them. The DNA of the CDR3 is TGCAGCGGGGGGGGGACACCTAGCACAGATACGCAGTATTTT. Translated, it gives CSGGGTPSTDTQYF.

The chain links TRBV20-1 to TRBJ2-7; D tentatively reads TRBD1 or TRBD2 (5 bases each). V was cut by 2 bases and J by 4 bases, with 15 bases left in between. Germline CDR1 and CDR2: DFQATT and SNEGSKA (reference sequence). This CDR3 contains 14 residues. Here the CDR3 reads CSARLDKGRYEQYF. The CDR3, as DNA: TGCAGTGCTAGACTGGACAAGGGACGGTACGAGCAGTACTTC.

This clonotype came up many times. The chain links TRBV25-1 to TRBJ2-7; D is uncertain. CDR1 is MGHDK and CDR2 is SYGVNS in the germline V gene. The CDR3 sequence is 12 residues long. V gave up 0 bases and J gave up 8 bases, with 8 bases separating them. As DNA, the CDR3 is TGTGCCAGCAGTGAATATTCCACCCAGCAGTACTTC. Its translation: CASSEYSTQQYF.

The chain uses TRBV7-8 and TRBJ1-3; D may be TRBD1 (6 bases). Trimming took 6 bases from V and 0 from J, leaving 12 bases between them. CDR1 is SGHVS and CDR2 is FQNEAQ in the germline V gene. The CDR3 loop spans 15 amino acids. The CDR3 is CASSRGGFSGNTIYF. The DNA of the CDR3 is TGTGCCAGCAGTAGGGGGGGTTTCTCTGGAAACACCATATATTTT.

V is TRBV10-1 and J is TRBJ1-1; no reliable D call. The CDR3 is made up of 13 amino acids. Trimming cost V 3 bases and J 1 base, with 6 bases left between them. Germline V gene sequence: CDR1 WNHNN, CDR2 SYGVQD (reference sequence). The DNA for the CDR3 is TGCGCCAGCAGTGAATTTGGGAACACTGAAGCTTTCTTT. This sequence encodes CASSEFGNTEAFF.

The chain uses TRBV4-3 and TRBJ2-2, with D possibly being TRBD1 (5 bases). There are 18 residues in the CDR3. The germline V and J ends were trimmed by 0 bases and 4 bases, with 18 bases remaining between them. Germline V gene lookup returns CDR1 LGHNA and CDR2 YSLEER. CDR3 residues: CASSQEGLRQLVTGELFF. The CDR3 coding sequence is TGCGCCAGCAGCCAAGAAGGGTTAAGACAGCTCGTCACCGGGGAGCTGTTTTTT.